This T cell receptor beta chain was recovered during a study of beta chain features in type 1 diabetes. Averaging about 120 mL, one heparinised blood draw was given by each donor. Germline-derived CDR1 and CDR2 are SGHNT and YYREEE (reference sequence). V shed 2 bases, J shed 3 bases, and the junction held 4 bases outside the gene matches. The CDR3 length is 15 residues. cDNA synthesis used the whole RNA isolate, giving expressed TCRB sequences. This table comes from immunoSEQ multiplex PCR, and its TCRdb copy is limited to in-frame clones, with some not included. The sample has more than 300,000 clones; about 15% are singletons. This clone turned up a few times. Its specificity is unknown. General study findings and limits: Cells carrying high TCR expression could end up over-represented when cDNA is sequenced. Type 1 diabetes patients had fewer VDJ junction insertions and more deletions. PCR might preferentially amplify shorter templates, equally in patients and controls.

Sequenced sample: naive CD4+ T cells from blood. The sequence was collected from a young woman in good health. The chain is built from TRBV5-4 and TRBJ2-2, with 7 positions matching TRBD2. CDR3 nucleotides: TGTGCCAGCAGCTTCCCGGGACTACACACCGGGGAGCTGTTTTTT. Protein: CASSFPGLHTGELFF.